Detailed here is one T cell receptor (beta chain). What it binds is unknown. Germline-derived CDR1 and CDR2 are SGHTS and YDEGEE. V gave up 2 bases and J gave up 5 bases, with 16 bases separating them. The length of the CDR3 is 15 residues. The sample belongs to a study of blood T cells in healthy people across ages. Study outcomes and limitations: The study lacked donor CMV status, which possibly confounded expanded clonotype changes. Observed TCR beta diversity per million T cells went down as age went up. This fall followed a roughly linear course with age.

Using a J-beta primer mix together with a sample-barcoded 5' primer, a second PCR was run for 7 to 11 cycles. TCRdb re-derived calls from the 5' RACE reads in MiXCR, one entry per CDR3 protein. The sample has hundreds of thousands of distinct CDR3 sequences; roughly 56% are singletons. The TCR sequence derives from a man in his forties in good health. This rearrangement joins TRBV5-8 to TRBJ1-1, with D possibly being TRBD1 (6 bases). What was sequenced was blood. CDR3 loop: CASSFLPDSETEAFF. The CDR3 nucleotides read TGTGCCAGCAGCTTTCTCCCGGACAGTGAGACTGAAGCTTTCTTT.